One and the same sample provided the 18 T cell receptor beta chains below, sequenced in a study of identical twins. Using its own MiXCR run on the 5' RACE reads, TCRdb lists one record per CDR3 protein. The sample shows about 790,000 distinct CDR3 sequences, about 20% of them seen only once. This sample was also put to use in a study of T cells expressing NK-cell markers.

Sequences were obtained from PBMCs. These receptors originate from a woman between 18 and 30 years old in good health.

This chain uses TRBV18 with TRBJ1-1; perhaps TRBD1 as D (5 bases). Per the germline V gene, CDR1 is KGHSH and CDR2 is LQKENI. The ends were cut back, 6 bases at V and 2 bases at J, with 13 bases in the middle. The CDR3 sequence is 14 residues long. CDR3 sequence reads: CASSPEQDNTEAFF. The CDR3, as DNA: TGTGCCAGCTCTCCTGAACAGGATAACACTGAAGCTTTCTTT.

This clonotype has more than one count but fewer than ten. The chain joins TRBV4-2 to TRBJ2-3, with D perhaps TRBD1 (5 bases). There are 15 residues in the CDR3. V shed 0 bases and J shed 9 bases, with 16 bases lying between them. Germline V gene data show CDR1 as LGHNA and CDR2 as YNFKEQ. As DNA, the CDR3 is TGTGCCAGCAGCCAAGATCGGACGCAGGGCACGACGCAGTATTTT. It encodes CASSQDRTQGTTQYF.

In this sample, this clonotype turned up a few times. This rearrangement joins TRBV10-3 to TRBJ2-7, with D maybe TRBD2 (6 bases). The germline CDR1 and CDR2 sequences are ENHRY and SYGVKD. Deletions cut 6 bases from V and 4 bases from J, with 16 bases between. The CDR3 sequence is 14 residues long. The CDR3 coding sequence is TGTGCCATCAGGGGGGACTCGCCGGGGTACGAGCAGTACTTC. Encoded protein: CAIRGDSPGYEQYF.

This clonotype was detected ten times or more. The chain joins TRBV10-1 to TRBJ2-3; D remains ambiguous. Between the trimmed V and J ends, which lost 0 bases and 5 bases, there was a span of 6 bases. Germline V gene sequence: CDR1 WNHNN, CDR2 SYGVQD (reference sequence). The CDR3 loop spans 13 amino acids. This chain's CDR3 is CASSESTGDTQYF. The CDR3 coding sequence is TGCGCCAGCAGTGAGTCGACTGGAGATACGCAGTATTTT.

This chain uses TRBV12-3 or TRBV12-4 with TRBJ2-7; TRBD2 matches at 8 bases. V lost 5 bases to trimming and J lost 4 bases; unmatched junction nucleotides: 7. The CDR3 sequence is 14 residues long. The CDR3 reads CASSRKRGRYEQYF. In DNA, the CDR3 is TGTGCCAGCAGTCGGAAGCGGGGGAGGTACGAGCAGTACTTC.

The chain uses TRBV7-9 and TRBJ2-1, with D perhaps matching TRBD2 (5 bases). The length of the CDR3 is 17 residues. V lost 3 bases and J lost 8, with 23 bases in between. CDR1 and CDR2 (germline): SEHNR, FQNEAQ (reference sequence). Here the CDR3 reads CASSLRELGSAFHEQFF. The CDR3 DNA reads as TGTGCCAGCAGCTTGAGGGAGTTAGGGTCCGCATTCCATGAGCAGTTCTTC. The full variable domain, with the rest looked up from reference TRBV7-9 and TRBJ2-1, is DTGVSQNPRHKITKRGQNVTFRCDPISEHNRLYWYRQTLGQGPEFLTYFQNEAQLEKSRLLSDRFSAERPKGSFSTLEIQRTEQGDSAMYLCASSLRELGSAFHEQFFGPGTRLTVL.

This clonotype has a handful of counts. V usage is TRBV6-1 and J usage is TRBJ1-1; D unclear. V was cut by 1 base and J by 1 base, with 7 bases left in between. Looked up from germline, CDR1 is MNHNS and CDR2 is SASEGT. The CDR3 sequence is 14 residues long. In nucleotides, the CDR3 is TGTGCCAGCAGTGAAGTCTGGAGGAACACTGAAGCTTTCTTT. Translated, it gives CASSEVWRNTEAFF.

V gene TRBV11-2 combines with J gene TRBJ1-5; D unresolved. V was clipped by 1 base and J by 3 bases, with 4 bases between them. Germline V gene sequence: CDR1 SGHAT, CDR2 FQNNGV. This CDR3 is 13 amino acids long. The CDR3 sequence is CASSLVDNQPQHF. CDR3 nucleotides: TGTGCCAGCAGCTTAGTAGACAATCAGCCCCAGCATTTT. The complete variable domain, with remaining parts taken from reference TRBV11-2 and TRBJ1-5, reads EAGVAQSPRYKIIEKRQSVAFWCNPISGHATLYWYQQILGQGPKLLIQFQNNGVVDDSQLPKDRFSAERLKGVDSTLKIQPAKLEDSAVYLCASSLVDNQPQHFGDGTRLSIL.

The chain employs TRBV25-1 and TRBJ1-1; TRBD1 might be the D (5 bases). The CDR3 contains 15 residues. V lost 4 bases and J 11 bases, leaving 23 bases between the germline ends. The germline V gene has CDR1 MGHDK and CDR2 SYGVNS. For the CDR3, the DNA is TGTGCCAGCAGTGCTCTTGGGGCGGACGGGACCCGTGCTTTCTTT. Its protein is CASSALGADGTRAFF.

CDR3 nucleotide sequence: TGTGCCAGCAGCGTCGGGACGAATAACTACGAGCAGTACTTC. It is translated as CASSVGTNNYEQYF. This sequence joins TRBV11-3 and TRBJ2-7; either TRBD1 or TRBD2 may fit D (5 bases each). Per germline, CDR1 SGHNT and CDR2 YENEEA. This CDR3 spans 14 amino acids. Trimming removed 5 bases at V and 3 bases at J, with 14 bases between.

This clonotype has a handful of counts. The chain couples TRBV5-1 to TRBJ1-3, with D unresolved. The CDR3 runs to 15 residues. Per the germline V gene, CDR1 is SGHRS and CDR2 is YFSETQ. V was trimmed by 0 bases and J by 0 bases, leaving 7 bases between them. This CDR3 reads CASSLGQLSGNTIYF. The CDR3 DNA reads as TGCGCCAGCAGCTTGGGTCAGCTCTCTGGAAACACCATATATTTT.

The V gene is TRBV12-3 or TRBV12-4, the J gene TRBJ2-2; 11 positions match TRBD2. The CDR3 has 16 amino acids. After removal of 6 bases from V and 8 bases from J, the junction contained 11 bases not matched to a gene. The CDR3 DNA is TGTGCCAGCAGGCGGAGTAGCGGGAGGGCCAGGGGGGAGCTGTTTTTT. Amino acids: CASRRSSGRARGELFF.

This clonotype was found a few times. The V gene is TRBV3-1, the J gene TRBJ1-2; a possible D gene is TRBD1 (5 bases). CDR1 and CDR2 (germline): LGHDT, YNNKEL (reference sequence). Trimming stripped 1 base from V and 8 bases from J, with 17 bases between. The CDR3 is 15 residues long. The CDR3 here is CASSQGIRQGRGYTF. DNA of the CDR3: TGTGCCAGCAGCCAAGGAATCCGGCAGGGCCGAGGCTACACCTTC.

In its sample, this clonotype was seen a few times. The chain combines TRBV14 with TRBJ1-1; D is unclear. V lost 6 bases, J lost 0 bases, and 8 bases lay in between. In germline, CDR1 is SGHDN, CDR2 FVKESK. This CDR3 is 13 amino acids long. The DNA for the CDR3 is TGTGCCAGCAGTACAGTACTGAACACTGAAGCTTTCTTT. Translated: CASSTVLNTEAFF.

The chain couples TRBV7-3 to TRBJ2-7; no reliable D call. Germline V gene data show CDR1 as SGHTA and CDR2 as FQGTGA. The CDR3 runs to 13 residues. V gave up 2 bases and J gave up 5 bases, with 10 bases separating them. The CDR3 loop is CASSLFPGNEQYF. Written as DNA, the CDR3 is TGTGCCAGCAGCTTATTTCCGGGTAACGAGCAGTACTTC. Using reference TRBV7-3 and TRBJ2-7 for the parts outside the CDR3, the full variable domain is GAGVSQTPSNKVTEKGKYVELRCDPISGHTALYWYRQSLGQGPEFLIYFQGTGAADDSGLPNDRFFAVRPEGSVSTLKIQRTERGDSAVYLCASSLFPGNEQYFGPGTRLTVT.

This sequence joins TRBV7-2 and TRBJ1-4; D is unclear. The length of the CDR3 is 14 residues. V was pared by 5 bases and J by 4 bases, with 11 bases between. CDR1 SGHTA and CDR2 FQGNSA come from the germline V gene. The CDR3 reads CASSKDGLNEKLFF. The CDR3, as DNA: TGTGCCAGCAGCAAGGACGGACTTAATGAAAAACTGTTTTTT.

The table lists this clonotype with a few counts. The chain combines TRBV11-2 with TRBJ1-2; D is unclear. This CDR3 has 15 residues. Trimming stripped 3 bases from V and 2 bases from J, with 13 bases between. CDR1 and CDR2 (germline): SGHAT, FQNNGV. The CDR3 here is CASSFSTDVNYGYTF. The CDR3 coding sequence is TGTGCCAGCAGCTTTAGCACAGACGTCAACTATGGCTACACCTTC.

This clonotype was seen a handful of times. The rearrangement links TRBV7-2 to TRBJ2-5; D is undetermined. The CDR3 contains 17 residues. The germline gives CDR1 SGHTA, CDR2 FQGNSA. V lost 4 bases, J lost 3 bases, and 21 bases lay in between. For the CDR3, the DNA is TGTGCCAGCAGCTCTCCGGGCGGTCTAGAGAGGAAAGAGACCCAGTACTTC. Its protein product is CASSSPGGLERKETQYF.